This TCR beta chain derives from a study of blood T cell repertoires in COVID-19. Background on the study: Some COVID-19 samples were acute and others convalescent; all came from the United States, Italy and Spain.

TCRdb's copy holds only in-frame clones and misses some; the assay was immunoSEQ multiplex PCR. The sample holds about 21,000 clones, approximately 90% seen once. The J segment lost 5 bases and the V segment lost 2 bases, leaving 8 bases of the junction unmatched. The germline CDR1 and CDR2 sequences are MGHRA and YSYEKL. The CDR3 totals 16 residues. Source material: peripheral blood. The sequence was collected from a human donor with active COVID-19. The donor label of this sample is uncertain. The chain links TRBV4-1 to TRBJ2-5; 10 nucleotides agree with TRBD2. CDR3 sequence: CASSQSPSGGSETQYF. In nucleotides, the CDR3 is TGCGCCAGCAGCCAATCTCCTAGCGGGGGATCGGAGACCCAGTACTTC.